This T cell receptor beta chain was found in a study of blood T cells in healthy people across ages. The authors ran a second PCR of roughly 6 to 12 cycles using a sample-barcoded 5' primer and a J-beta primer mix. Every sample returned 2.5 million or more CDR3-containing paired-end reads. From the 5' RACE reads, TCRdb called clonotypes with MiXCR, one entry per CDR3 protein. The data hold 1.2 million to 1.5 million distinct CDR3 sequences, with around 59% observed a single time. V lost 3 bases and J 1 base, leaving 10 bases between the germline ends. This CDR3 spans 14 amino acids. Per germline, CDR1 SNHLY and CDR2 FYNNEI.

The source of this sequence is a man between 18 and 29 years old in good health. Sequencing input: blood. The chain couples TRBV2 to TRBJ2-7; a possible D gene is TRBD1 (6 bases). This CDR3 is CASSDPRGSYEQYF. CDR3 nucleotide sequence: TGTGCCAGCAGTGATCCGAGGGGGTCCTACGAGCAGTACTTC.